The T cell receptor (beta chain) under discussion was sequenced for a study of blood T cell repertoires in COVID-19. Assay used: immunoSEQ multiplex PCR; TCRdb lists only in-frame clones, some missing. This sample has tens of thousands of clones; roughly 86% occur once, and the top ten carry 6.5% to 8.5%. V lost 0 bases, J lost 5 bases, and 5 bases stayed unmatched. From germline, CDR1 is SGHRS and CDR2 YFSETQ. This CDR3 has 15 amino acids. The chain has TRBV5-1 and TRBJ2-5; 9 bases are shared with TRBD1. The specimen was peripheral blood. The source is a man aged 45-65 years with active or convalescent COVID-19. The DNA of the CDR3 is TGCGCCAGCAGCTTGGGGACAGGGGCACGGGAGACCCAGTACTTC. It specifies CASSLGTGARETQYF.